The rows below give T cell receptor beta chains drawn from one sample of a study of blood T cell repertoires in COVID-19. The assay was immunoSEQ multiplex PCR, and TCRdb's table has in-frame clones only and misses some. The sample yields 35,000 to 55,000 clones, 55% to 75% seen once. Specimen: peripheral blood. The receptors come from a man aged 80 or over with acute or convalescent COVID-19. The CDR3 runs from the conserved cysteine through the conserved F or W. The D gene is left open where the match is weak. Some rows mark clone size as missing; the rest say once, few, many or name a class of expanded clone.

v_gene	abundance	d_gene	j_gene	CDR3nt	CDR3aa
TRBV19	-	-	TRBJ2-7	TGTGCCACCCAGGACACATTCTCCTACGAGCAGTACTTC	CATQDTFSYEQYF
TRBV6-1	once	-	TRBJ1-4	TGTGCCAGCAGTGAAGCTCGTCGGGGGGGAATTCGTGAAAAACTGTTTTTT	CASSEARRGGIREKLFF
TRBV7-3	once	-	TRBJ2-7	TGTGCCAGCAGCTTAAGTCACGAGGGCGAGCAGTACTTC	CASSLSHEGEQYF
TRBV10-3	-	TRBD2	TRBJ2-1	TGTGCCATCACCCCTAAGGCGGGAGGGCCTACAGGTGAGCAGTTCTTC	CAITPKAGGPTGEQFF
TRBV7-7	-	-	TRBJ2-7	TGTGCTAGCAGCTTAAGCGCAGGGGATGAGCAGTACTTC	CASSLSAGDEQYF
TRBV5-6	-	-	TRBJ1-1	TGTGCCAGCAGCCCTGGGGGGACGGCGAACACTGAAGCTTTCTTT	CASSPGGTANTEAFF
TRBV3-1/TRBV3-2	-	-	TRBJ2-3	TGTGCCAGCAGCCCCGACCCCGGCGGCACACACCATACGCAGTATTTT	CASSPDPGGTHHTQYF
TRBV19	-	TRBD2	TRBJ2-5	TGTGCCAGTAGTATAGGACCTAGCGGGGACCAAGAGACCCAGTACTTC	CASSIGPSGDQETQYF
TRBV6-6	-	-	TRBJ2-2	TGTGCCAGCAGTTACTCGACAGGCGCCGGGGAGCTGTTTTTT	CASSYSTGAGELFF
TRBV30	-	TRBD1	TRBJ1-4	TGTGCCTGGGGTCAGGGGGTCAATGAAAAACTGTTTTTT	CAWGQGVNEKLFF
TRBV6-5	-	TRBD1	TRBJ1-2	TGTGCCAGCAGTTATTCGCGGGGAACAGGGGGCAACACCTTC	CASSYSRGTGGNTF
TRBV4-1	few	TRBD1	TRBJ2-1	TGCGCCAGCAGCCAAGCAGGGACAGACGTTGGTCACAATGAGCAGTTCTTC	CASSQAGTDVGHNEQFF
TRBV7-9	few	TRBD1	TRBJ2-7	TGTGCCAGCAGCCCCGGGACAGTCTCCTACGAGCAGTACTTC	CASSPGTVSYEQYF
TRBV4-2	-	-	TRBJ1-6	TGTGCCAGCAGCCCTTCAACGCAGGGAGGAGATTCACCCCTCCACTTT	CASSPSTQGGDSPLHF
TRBV3-1/TRBV3-2	-	TRBD1	TRBJ1-2	TGTGCCAGCAGCCAAGATCTGTCAGGGGGCGCCTATGGCTACACCTTC	CASSQDLSGGAYGYTF
TRBV7-9	-	TRBD1	TRBJ1-1	TGTGCCAGCAGGCCTACAGGGGGCAGGGGCACTGAAGCTTTCTTT	CASRPTGGRGTEAFF
TRBV12-3/TRBV12-4	few	-	TRBJ2-2	TGTGCCAGCAGTTTGCGAGGGCCCGGGGAGCTGTTTTTT	CASSLRGPGELFF
TRBV19	-	-	TRBJ1-4	TGTGCCAGTCGAACAGCAACTAATGAAAAACTGTTTTTT	CASRTATNEKLFF
TRBV9	-	-	TRBJ2-7	TGTGCCAGCAGCGTAGGCCAACAGGGCGTCTACGAGCAGTACTTC	CASSVGQQGVYEQYF
TRBV2	-	-	TRBJ1-6	TGTGCCAGCAGTACGCGGGACGGTAAAAATTCACCCCTCCACTTT	CASSTRDGKNSPLHF
TRBV7-2	-	-	TRBJ2-5	TGTGCCAGCAGCTTAGCTCCTGGAGGGGAGACCCAGTACTTC	CASSLAPGGETQYF
TRBV5-1	-	TRBD1	TRBJ2-7	TGCGCCAGCAGCTTGGCTGGACAGGGTTCCTACGAGCAGTACTTC	CASSLAGQGSYEQYF
TRBV19	-	TRBD2	TRBJ2-2	TGTGCCAGTAGTGCGGGAGCCTCGAACACCGGGGAGCTGTTTTTT	CASSAGASNTGELFF
TRBV11-3	-	-	TRBJ2-3	TGTGCCAGCAGCCACCGCCCGGGAGATACGCAGTATTTT	CASSHRPGDTQYF
TRBV18	-	-	TRBJ1-1	TGTGCCAGCTCAGGTGGGGCAGGGGCTAACACTGAAGCTTTCTTT	CASSGGAGANTEAFF
TRBV19	-	-	TRBJ1-2	TGTGCCAGTAGTACCGGGATGGGATCCAACTATGGCTACACCTTC	CASSTGMGSNYGYTF
TRBV7-2	once	TRBD1	TRBJ2-7	TGTGCCAGCAGCTTAGCTTCGACAGGGGAAGTCTACGAGCAGTACTTC	CASSLASTGEVYEQYF
TRBV7-2	once	TRBD2	TRBJ2-2	TGTGCCAGCAGCTTAGCCCCAGCGGGAGTGGCCGGGGAGCTGTTTTTT	CASSLAPAGVAGELFF
TRBV3-1/TRBV3-2	once	-	TRBJ1-5	TGTGCCAGCAGCCAGGGGGGAGGGGCCGGCAATCAGCCCCAGCATTTT	CASSQGGGAGNQPQHF
TRBV6-6	once	-	TRBJ1-3	TGTGCCAGCAGCAATGGGCCTCCCGTCATCGGAAACACCATATATTTT	CASSNGPPVIGNTIYF
TRBV12-3/TRBV12-4	-	TRBD1	TRBJ1-1	TGTGCCAGCAGTTCGGGACAGTCTGAAGCTTTCTTT	CASSSGQSEAFF
TRBV19	-	-	TRBJ1-6	TGTGCCAGTAACGGGCAGGGTGATTCACCCCTCCACTTT	CASNGQGDSPLHF
TRBV7-2	-	-	TRBJ1-2	TGTGCCAGCAGCTTAGGGGGTTGGGGGGGCCGCTACTTTGGCTACACCTTC	CASSLGGWGGRYFGYTF
TRBV14	-	TRBD1	TRBJ2-5	TGTGCCAGCAGCCAAGATTGGGGTTGGACAGGGAAAGAGACCCAGTACTTC	CASSQDWGWTGKETQYF
TRBV6-1	-	-	TRBJ2-3	TGTGCCAGCAGTGAAGCCCAGGGACTGGGGCTTTTT	CASSEAQGLGLF
TRBV30	-	-	TRBJ1-6	TGTGCCTGGAGTGTATGGGGGGGCCGGAATTCACCCCTCCACTTT	CAWSVWGGRNSPLHF
TRBV5-6	-	-	TRBJ1-2	TGTGCCAGCAGCCCATCAGGGGATTTTAACTATGGCTACACCTTC	CASSPSGDFNYGYTF
TRBV5-6	few	TRBD1	TRBJ1-4	TGTGCCAGCAGCCCTGGGACAGGGAGGGGGACTAATGAAAAACTGTTTTTT	CASSPGTGRGTNEKLFF
TRBV18	-	-	TRBJ1-1	TGTGCCAGCTCCCCGACAGTGAACACTGAAGCTTTCTTT	CASSPTVNTEAFF
TRBV2	-	-	TRBJ2-1	TGTGCCAGCAGCGCCCCTTTGACTCGCTACAATGAGCAGTTCTTC	CASSAPLTRYNEQFF
TRBV6-5	-	TRBD1	TRBJ1-1	TGTGCCAGCACTCCGGGACAGGGACCCGAAGCTTTCTTT	CASTPGQGPEAFF
TRBV7-9	-	-	TRBJ2-7	TGTGCCAGCAGCTCACAACAGGCGACCGAGCAGTACTTC	CASSSQQATEQYF
TRBV6-5	once	-	TRBJ1-5	TGTGCCAGCAGCCCCAGGGTCGGCAATCAGCCCCAGCATTTT	CASSPRVGNQPQHF
TRBV19	-	TRBD2	TRBJ2-1	TGTGCCAGTAGCCCTACCCTCCCGGGACTAGCGGGGGAAAGCTCCTACAATGAGCAGTTCTTC	CASSPTLPGLAGESSYNEQFF